The clone carrying this T cell receptor beta chain was picked up one time. Its target is unknown. An end of the junction does not agree with germline; a read error may underlie this. These data belong to a study of cytomegalovirus exposure and HLA in healthy donors. General study results and limits: Using the classifier, cytomegalovirus status was reportedly diagnosed with high specificity and sensitivity.

TCRdb's copy holds only in-frame clones and misses some; the assay was immunoSEQ multiplex PCR. The sample includes under 250,000 clones, about nine tenths of them seen just once. This TCR was recovered from a woman under 30 in good health and CMV-seropositive. What was sequenced was PBMCs.

This CDR3 reads CAWRKRTGGNNGQFF. The CDR3 region has the DNA TGTGCCTGGAGAAAGAGAACGGGAGGGAACAATGGGCAGTTCTTC. The chain recombines TRBV30 with TRBJ2-1, with TRBD2 matching over 8 bases. This CDR3 is built from 15 residues. The germline V gene encodes CDR1 GTSNPN and CDR2 SVGIG (reference sequence).